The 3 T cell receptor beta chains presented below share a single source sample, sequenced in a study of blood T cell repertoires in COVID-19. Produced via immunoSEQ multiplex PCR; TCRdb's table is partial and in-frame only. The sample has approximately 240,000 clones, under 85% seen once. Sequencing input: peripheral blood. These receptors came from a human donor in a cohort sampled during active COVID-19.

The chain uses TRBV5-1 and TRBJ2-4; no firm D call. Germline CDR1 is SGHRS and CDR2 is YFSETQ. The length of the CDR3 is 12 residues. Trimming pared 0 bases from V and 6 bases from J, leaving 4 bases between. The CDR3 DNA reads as TGCGCCAGCAGCTTGGACAGAAACATTCAGTACTTC. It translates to CASSLDRNIQYF.

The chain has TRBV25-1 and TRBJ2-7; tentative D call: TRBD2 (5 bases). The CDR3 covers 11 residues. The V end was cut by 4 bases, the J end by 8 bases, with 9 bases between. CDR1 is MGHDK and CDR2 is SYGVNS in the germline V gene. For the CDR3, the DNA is TGTGCCAGCAGTGCCGGGATAAAGCAGTACTTC. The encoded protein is CASSAGIKQYF.

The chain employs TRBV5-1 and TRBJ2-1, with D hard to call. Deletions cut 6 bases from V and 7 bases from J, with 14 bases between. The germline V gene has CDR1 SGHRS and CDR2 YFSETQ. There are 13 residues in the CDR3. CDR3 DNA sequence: TGCGCCAGCACGCCGGCAGGAATGAATGAGCAGTTCTTC. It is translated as CASTPAGMNEQFF.